These 8 T cell receptor beta chains came from one sample sequenced in a study of T-cell memory formation after mild COVID-19 (dated by TCRdb to the early 2020s). Receptor libraries were prepared by 5' RACE. Sequencing was carried out with an Illumina NovaSeq 6000. TCRdb applied fastp at Q25 and MiXCR to the public reads, then kept only in-frame beta chains. CDR3 protein sequences are deduplicated, and each keeps its most common genes and DNA. This sample is represented by 100,000 or so distinct CDR3 sequences; around 10% of them were singletons. The ten largest account for more than 35% of the sample. The material sequenced was PBMCs or a T cell subset sorted from them (not recorded which). Receptor source: a man between 18 and 35 years old who had mild COVID-19 (a few samples of this study predate the infection). The sample titles of this study are shuffled in the database, so cell type and time point are left out; the donor was told from shared clones.

This sequence joins TRBV4-3 and TRBJ1-1, with D unclear. The CDR3 is made up of 14 amino acids. Trimming left V 1 base short and J 8 bases short, with 14 bases between. Germline CDR1 is LGHNA and CDR2 is YSLEER. As DNA, the CDR3 is TGCGCCAGCAGCCAAGCCCCCTATTGCTTAGAAGCTTTCTTT. Amino acid sequence: CASSQAPYCLEAFF.

This sequence joins TRBV29-1 and TRBJ1-4, with a tentative D call TRBD1 (5 bases). This CDR3 spans 14 amino acids. Germline CDR1 and CDR2: SQVTM and ANQGSEA. Deletions cut 0 bases from V and 5 bases from J, with 10 bases between. This CDR3 is CSVEEAGRNEKLFF. In nucleotides, the CDR3 is TGCAGCGTTGAAGAGGCAGGGAGGAATGAAAAACTGTTTTTT. The whole variable domain, filled in from reference TRBV29-1 and TRBJ1-4, reads SAVISQKPSRDICQRGTSLTIQCQVDSQVTMMFWYRQQPGQSLTLIATANQGSEATYESGFVIDKFPISRPNLTFSTLTVSNMSPEDSSIYLCSVEEAGRNEKLFFGSGTQLSVL.

In this sample, this clonotype turned up a few times. The chain links TRBV2 to TRBJ2-7; either TRBD1 or TRBD2 may supply D (6 bases each). CDR3 length equals 16 residues. V lost 4 bases to trimming and J lost 6 bases, with 22 bases between them. Germline V gene lookup returns CDR1 SNHLY and CDR2 FYNNEI. CDR3 sequence reads: CASSVADGGGMGEQYF. The CDR3 nucleotides read TGTGCCAGCAGTGTTGCAGACGGAGGGGGTATGGGCGAGCAGTACTTC.

The V gene is TRBV28, the J gene TRBJ2-3; D is undetermined. Germline V gene sequence: CDR1 MDHEN, CDR2 SYDVKM. This CDR3 has 16 amino acids. Deletions cut 1 base from V and 2 bases from J, with 13 bases between. The CDR3 loop reads CASSLSTVSNTDTQYF. Here the CDR3 DNA reads TGTGCCAGCAGTTTATCCACCGTATCGAACACAGATACGCAGTATTTT.

This clonotype was detected a few times. The V call is TRBV7-9, the J call TRBJ1-1, with 7 bases that match TRBD1. Trimming took 5 bases from V and 1 from J; bases not matched to a gene: 16. Germline V gene data show CDR1 as SEHNR and CDR2 as FQNEAQ (reference sequence). The length of the CDR3 is 18 residues. CDR3 nucleotide sequence: TGTGCCAGCAGCGGAGGAGTACTACAGGGGCTTAGGAACACTGAAGCTTTCTTT. It specifies CASSGGVLQGLRNTEAFF.

The CDR3 DNA is TGTGCCAGCAGCTCCCCCGATCACACGCAGTATTTT. It codes for CASSSPDHTQYF. The V gene is TRBV7-2, the J gene TRBJ2-3; D is unclear. Trimming left V 4 bases short and J 9 bases short, with 11 bases between. Germline V gene sequence: CDR1 SGHTA, CDR2 FQGNSA. CDR3 length equals 12 residues. Using reference TRBV7-2 and TRBJ2-3 for the parts outside the CDR3, the full variable domain is GAGVSQSPSNKVTEKGKDVELRCDPISGHTALYWYRQSLGQGLEFLIYFQGNSAPDKSGLPSDRFSAERTGGSVSTLTIQRTQQEDSAVYLCASSSPDHTQYFGPGTRLTVL.

This clonotype was detected a few times. This sequence joins TRBV20-1 and TRBJ1-1; tentatively, D is TRBD1 (5 bases). The V gene lost 3 bases and the J gene lost 0 bases, with 14 bases spanning the gap. This CDR3 is 15 amino acids long. Germline-derived CDR1 and CDR2 are DFQATT and SNEGSKA (reference sequence). DNA for the CDR3: TGCAGTGCTAGCTTACAGGAGGTTATGAACACTGAAGCTTTCTTT. Translation: CSASLQEVMNTEAFF.

This clonotype came up a few times. The rearrangement uses TRBV6-2 or TRBV6-3 and TRBJ2-2, with 8 bases matching TRBD1. Per germline, CDR1 MNHEY and CDR2 SVGEGT. This CDR3 is 16 amino acids long. V was clipped by 4 bases and J by 7 bases; unmatched bases: 11. CDR3 coding DNA: TGTGCCAGCAGTTTCCCTTCGACAGGGGCTAACGGGGAGCTGTTTTTT. Its protein product is CASSFPSTGANGELFF.